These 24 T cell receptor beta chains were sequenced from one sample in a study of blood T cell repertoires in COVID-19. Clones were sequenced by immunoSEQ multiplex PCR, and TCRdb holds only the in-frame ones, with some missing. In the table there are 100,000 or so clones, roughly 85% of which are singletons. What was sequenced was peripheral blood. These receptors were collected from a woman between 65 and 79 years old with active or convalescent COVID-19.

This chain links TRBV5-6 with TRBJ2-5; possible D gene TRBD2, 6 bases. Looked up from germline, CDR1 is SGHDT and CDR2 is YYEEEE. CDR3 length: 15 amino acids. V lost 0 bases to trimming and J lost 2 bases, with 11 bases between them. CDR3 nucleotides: TGTGCCAGCAGCTTGGGACTAGTTGGGCAAGAGACCCAGTACTTC. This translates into CASSLGLVGQETQYF.

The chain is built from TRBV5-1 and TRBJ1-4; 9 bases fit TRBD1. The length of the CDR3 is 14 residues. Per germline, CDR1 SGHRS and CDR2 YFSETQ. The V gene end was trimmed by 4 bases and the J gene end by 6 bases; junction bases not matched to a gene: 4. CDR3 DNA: TGCGCCAGCAGCCAGGGACAGGGCTATGAAAAACTGTTTTTT. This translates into CASSQGQGYEKLFF.

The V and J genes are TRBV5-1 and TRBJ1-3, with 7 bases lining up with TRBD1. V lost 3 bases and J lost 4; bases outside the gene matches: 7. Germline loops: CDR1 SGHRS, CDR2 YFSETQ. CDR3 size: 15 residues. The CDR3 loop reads CASSSRQGWGNTIYF. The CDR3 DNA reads TGCGCCAGCAGCTCCAGACAGGGTTGGGGAAACACCATATATTTT.

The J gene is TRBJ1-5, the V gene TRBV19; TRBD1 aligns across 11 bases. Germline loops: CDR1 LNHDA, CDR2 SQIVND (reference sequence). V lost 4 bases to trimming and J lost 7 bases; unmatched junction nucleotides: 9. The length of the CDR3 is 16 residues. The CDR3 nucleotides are TGTGCCAGTAGTACCTACGAGGGGACAGGGGGACAGCCCCAGCATTTT. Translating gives CASSTYEGTGGQPQHF.

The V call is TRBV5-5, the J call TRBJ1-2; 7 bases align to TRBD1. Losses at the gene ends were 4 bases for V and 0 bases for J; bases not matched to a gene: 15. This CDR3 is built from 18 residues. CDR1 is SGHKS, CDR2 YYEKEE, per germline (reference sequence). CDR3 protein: CASSPELVGQIANYGYTF. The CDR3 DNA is TGTGCCAGCAGCCCGGAATTGGTGGGACAGATAGCTAACTATGGCTACACCTTC.

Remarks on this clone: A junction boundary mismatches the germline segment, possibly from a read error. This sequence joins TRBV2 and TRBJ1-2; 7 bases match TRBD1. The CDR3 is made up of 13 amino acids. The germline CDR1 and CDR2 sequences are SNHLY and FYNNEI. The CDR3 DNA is TGTGCCAGCATGGAGACAGGGCCGGGTAGCTACGGCTTC. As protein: CASMETGPGSYGF.

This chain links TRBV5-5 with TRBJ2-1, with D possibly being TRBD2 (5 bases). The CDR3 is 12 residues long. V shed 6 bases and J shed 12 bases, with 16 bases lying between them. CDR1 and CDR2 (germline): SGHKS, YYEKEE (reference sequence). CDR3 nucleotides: TGTGCCAGCACCTGGAACTCGGACTCGCAGTTCTTC. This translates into CASTWNSDSQFF. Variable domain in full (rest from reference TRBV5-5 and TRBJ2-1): DAGVTQSPTHLIKTRGQQVTLRCSPISGHKSVSWYQQVLGQGPQFIFQYYEKEERGRGNFPDRFSARQFPNYSSELNVNALLLGDSALYLCASTWNSDSQFFGPGTRLTVL.

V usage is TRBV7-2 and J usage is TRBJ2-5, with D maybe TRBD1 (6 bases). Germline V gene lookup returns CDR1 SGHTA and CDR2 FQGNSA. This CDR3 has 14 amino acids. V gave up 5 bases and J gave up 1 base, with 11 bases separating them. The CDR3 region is CASSQRTAQETQYF. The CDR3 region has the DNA TGTGCCAGCAGCCAAAGGACAGCCCAAGAGACCCAGTACTTC.

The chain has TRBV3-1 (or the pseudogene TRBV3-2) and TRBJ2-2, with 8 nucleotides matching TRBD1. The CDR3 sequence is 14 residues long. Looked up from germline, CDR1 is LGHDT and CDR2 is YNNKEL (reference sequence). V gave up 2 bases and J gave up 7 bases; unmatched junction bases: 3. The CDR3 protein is CASSQQGAGGELFF. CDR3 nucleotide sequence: TGTGCCAGCAGCCAACAGGGGGCTGGCGGGGAGCTGTTTTTT.

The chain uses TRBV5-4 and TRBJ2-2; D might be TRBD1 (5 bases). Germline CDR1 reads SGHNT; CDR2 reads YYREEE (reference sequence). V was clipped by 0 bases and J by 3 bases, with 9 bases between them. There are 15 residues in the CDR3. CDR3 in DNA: TGTGCCAGCAGCTTGGCAGGGAAACACACCGGGGAGCTGTTTTTT. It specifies CASSLAGKHTGELFF.

CDR3 protein: CASSLRLAGPSTDTQYF. The CDR3 DNA reads as TGTGCCAGCAGCTTGAGACTAGCGGGTCCTAGCACAGATACGCAGTATTTT. The chain couples TRBV7-8 to TRBJ2-3; 10 nucleotides align to TRBD2. The CDR3 is 17 residues long. Germline assignment: CDR1 SGHVS and CDR2 FQNEAQ. V trimming: 3 bases; J trimming: 0 bases; junction bases outside the gene matches: 6.

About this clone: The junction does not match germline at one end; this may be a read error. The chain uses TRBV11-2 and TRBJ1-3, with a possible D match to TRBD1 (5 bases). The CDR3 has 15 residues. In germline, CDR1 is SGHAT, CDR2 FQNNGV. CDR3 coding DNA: TGTGCCAGCAGATTAGACAGTTCCTCTGGAAACACCATATATTTT. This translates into CASRLDSSSGNTIYF.

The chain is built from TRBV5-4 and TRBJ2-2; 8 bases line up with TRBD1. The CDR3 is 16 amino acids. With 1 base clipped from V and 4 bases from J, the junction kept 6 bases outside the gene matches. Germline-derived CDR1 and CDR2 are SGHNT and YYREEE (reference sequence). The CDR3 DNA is TGTGCCAGCAGCTTGAGACAGGGGATTAGCACCGGGGAGCTGTTTTTT. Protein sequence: CASSLRQGISTGELFF.

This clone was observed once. CDR3 region: CASRRMGGMSGANVLTF. CDR3 nucleotides: TGTGCCAGCAGGCGTATGGGAGGGATGTCTGGGGCCAACGTCCTGACTTTC. The genes are TRBV7-2 and TRBJ2-6; 7 nucleotides line up with TRBD2. V trimming: 6 bases; J trimming: 1 base; junction bases outside the gene matches: 9. In germline, CDR1 is SGHTA, CDR2 FQGNSA. The CDR3 covers 17 residues.

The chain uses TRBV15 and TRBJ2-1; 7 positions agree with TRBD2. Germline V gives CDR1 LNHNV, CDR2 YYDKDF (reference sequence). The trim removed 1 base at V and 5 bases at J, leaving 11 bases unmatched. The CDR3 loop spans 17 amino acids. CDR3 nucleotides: TGTGCCACCAGCAGAGGGACTCAAGCCGGGGGGAACAATGAGCAGTTCTTC. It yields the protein CATSRGTQAGGNNEQFF.

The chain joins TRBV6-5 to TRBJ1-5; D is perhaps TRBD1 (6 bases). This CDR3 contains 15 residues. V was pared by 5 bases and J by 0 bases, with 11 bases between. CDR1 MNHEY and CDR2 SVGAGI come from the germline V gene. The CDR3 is CASSITGNSNQPQHF. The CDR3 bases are TGTGCCAGCAGTATAACAGGGAATAGCAATCAGCCCCAGCATTTT.

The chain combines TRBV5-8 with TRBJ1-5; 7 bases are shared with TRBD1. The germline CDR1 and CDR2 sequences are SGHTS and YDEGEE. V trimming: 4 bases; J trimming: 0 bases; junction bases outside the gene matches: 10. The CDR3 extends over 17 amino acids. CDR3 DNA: TGTGCCAGCAGCCCGGTCAGGGGGATCGCTAGCAATCAGCCCCAGCATTTT. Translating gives CASSPVRGIASNQPQHF.

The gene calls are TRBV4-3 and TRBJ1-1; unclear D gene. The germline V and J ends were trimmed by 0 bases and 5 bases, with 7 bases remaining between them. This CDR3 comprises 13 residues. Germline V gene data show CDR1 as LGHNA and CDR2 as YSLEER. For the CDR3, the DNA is TGCGCCAGCAGCCAAGAAGCACAGACTGAAGCTTTCTTT. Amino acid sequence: CASSQEAQTEAFF.

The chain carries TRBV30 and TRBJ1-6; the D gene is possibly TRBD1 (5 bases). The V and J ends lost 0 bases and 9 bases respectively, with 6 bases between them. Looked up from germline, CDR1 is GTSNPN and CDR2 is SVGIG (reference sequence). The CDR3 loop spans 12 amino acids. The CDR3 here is CAWSVGGSPLHF. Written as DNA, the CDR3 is TGTGCCTGGAGTGTGGGGGGTTCACCCCTCCACTTT.

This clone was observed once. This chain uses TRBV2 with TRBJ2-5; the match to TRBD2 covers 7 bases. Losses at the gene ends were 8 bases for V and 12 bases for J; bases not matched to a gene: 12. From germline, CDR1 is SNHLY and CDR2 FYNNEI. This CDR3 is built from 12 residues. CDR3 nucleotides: TGTGCCAGCGGGGGACTAAACTACCCCGAGTACTTC. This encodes CASGGLNYPEYF.

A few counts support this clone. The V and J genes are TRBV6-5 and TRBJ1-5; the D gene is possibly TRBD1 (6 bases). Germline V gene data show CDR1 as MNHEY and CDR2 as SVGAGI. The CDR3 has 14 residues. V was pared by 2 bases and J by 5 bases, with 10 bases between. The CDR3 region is CASSYGRGDQPQHF. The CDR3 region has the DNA TGTGCCAGCAGTTACGGCAGGGGAGATCAGCCCCAGCATTTT.

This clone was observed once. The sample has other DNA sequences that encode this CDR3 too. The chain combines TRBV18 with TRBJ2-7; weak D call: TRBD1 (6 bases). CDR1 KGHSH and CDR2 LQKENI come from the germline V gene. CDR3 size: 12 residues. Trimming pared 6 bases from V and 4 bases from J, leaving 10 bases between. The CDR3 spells CASSPDRYEQYF. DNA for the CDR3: TGTGCCAGCTCGCCGGACAGATACGAGCAGTACTTC.

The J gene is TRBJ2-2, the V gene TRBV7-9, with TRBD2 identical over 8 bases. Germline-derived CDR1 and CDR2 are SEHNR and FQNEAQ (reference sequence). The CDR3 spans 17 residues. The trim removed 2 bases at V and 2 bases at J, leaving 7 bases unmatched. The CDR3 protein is CASSLWAAGANTGELFF. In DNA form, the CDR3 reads TGTGCCAGCAGCTTATGGGCAGCGGGGGCCAACACCGGGGAGCTGTTTTTT.

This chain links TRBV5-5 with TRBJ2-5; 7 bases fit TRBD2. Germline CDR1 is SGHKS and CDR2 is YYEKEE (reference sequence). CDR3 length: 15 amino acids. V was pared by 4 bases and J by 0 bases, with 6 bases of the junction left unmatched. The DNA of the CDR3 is TGTGCCAGCAGCAGGGAGGGGCCGTACCAAGAGACCCAGTACTTC. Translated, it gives CASSREGPYQETQYF.